This entry is about one TCR beta chain. At least ten counts were recorded for this clonotype. Its antigen target is currently unknown. No base qualities exist here, and no much larger clone lies one base off it. The sample is drawn from a study of post-analysis software for immune sequencing data (dated by TCRdb to the mid-2010s). About the full investigation: Disease courses on record covered relapsing-remitting, secondary progressive and progressive-relapsing multiple sclerosis, though some patients had no subtype annotation. The patient repertoires were compared against some twelve previously published healthy control repertoires obtained from donors aged about 6 to 28 years. A subset of samples was prepared in parallel using single-end sample barcoding, then pooled and co-amplified after Illumina adapter ligation. The paper as a whole reports these results and caveats: Strong co-clustering of samples prepared in the same batch was shown by direct clustering with F measure, prompting a batch-effect correction. Patients showed significantly higher frequencies than controls for a handful of TRBV segments, among them TRBV5-6, TRBV5-1 and TRBV20-1. Multiple sclerosis patients had significantly lower normalized Chao1 diversity than controls, a result that suggests substantial peripheral T-cell clonal expansion. The multiple sclerosis patient group was slightly younger than the control group.

To demonstrate the VDJtools post-analysis software, TCR beta repertoires were profiled from the peripheral blood of 10 to 15 young patients with multiple sclerosis. The multiple sclerosis patients were children and adolescents ranging in age from 6 to 15 years. The method was PCR. Sequencing used an Illumina HiSeq 2500. To reduce PCR and sequencing biases, unique molecular identifiers were built into the TCR beta cDNA libraries. Every 1 to 10 million input T cells yielded 500,000 or so cDNA molecules, meaning each molecule approximated one T cell. The same protocol used for the earlier healthy control dataset was applied to prepare and sequence the patient libraries. Samples belonging to the same batch were prepared together, multiplexed and sequenced on a shared HiSeq lane. In the authors' own workflow: Raw barcoded reads were processed with MIGEC, and single-read molecular identifier groups were discarded before consensus assembly and CDR3 extraction. VDJtools was used for post-analysis of the clonotype tables, with diversity normalized by down-sampling every dataset to the smallest sample size. To correct batch-related cross-sample contamination, repertoire overlap clustering matched CDR3 amino acid sequences but not nucleotide sequences. TCRdb reprocessed the public reads (quality trimming at Q25 with fastp, clone calling with MiXCR) and kept in-frame beta chains. One record per CDR3 amino acid sequence lists the most common genes and DNA. The V and J calls were not made by the authors but by TCRdb's processing. The sample table lists a few hundred thousand distinct CDR3 sequences, 35% to 45% of them with a count of one. The ten largest clonotypes hold less than 6% of the sample.

Measured from the cysteine to the phenylalanine, the CDR3 is 14 residues long. Only the CDR3 DNA is retained, 42 bases long and in frame from the first base. The germline V and J ends show losses of 0 bases and 11 bases respectively, and no gene match explains 10 bases of the junction. As encoded in the germline V gene (reference sequence), CDR1 is DFQATT while CDR2 is SNEGSKA. The V and J genes are TRBV20-1 and TRBJ1-5; 7 bases in the junction line up with TRBD1. The sample was blood. The sequence came from a girl aged 10-17 years with multiple sclerosis. The DNA sequence is as follows: TGCAGTGCTAGAGAGAGGGACAGCGTGACGACCCAGCATTTT. This codes for CSARERDSVTTQHF.